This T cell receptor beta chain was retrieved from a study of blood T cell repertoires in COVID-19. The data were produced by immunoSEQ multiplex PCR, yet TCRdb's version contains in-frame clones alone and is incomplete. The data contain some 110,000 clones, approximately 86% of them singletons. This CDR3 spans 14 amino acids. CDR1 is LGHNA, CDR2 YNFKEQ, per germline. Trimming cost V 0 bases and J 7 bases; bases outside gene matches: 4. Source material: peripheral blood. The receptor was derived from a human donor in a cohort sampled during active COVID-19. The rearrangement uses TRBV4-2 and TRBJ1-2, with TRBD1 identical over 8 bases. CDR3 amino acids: CASSQDRGRPGYTF. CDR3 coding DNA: TGTGCCAGCAGCCAAGACAGGGGGCGGCCTGGCTACACCTTC.